A single sample gave rise to the 7 T cell receptor beta chains below, sequenced in a study of shared clonotypes between healthy human individuals. Repertoires were generated with immunoSEQ multiplex PCR, while TCRdb's copy carries only in-frame clones and drops some. The sample has 450,000 to 700,000 clones; roughly 95% are singletons. Only CD45RO-negative cells positively selected for CCR7 counted as naive CD8 cells, so terminally differentiated effector memory CD45RA+ cells were excluded. Sequenced material: naive CD8+ T cells sorted from blood. These receptors were obtained from a woman younger than 45 in good health.

The chain links TRBV2 to TRBJ1-1; D remains ambiguous. The CDR3 has 13 amino acids. From germline, CDR1 is SNHLY and CDR2 FYNNEI. Between the trimmed V and J ends, which lost 8 bases and 1 base, there was a span of 11 bases. The CDR3 loop is CASRAWANTEAFF. As DNA, the CDR3 is TGTGCCAGCCGTGCCTGGGCGAACACTGAAGCTTTCTTT.

The chain employs TRBV6-5 and TRBJ1-3; D gene unclear. This CDR3 has 15 amino acids. The germline V and J ends were trimmed by 5 bases and 0 bases, with 11 bases remaining between them. Per the germline V gene, CDR1 is MNHEY and CDR2 is SVGAGI. The DNA for the CDR3 is TGTGCCAGCAGTGCCACCTTAAACTCTGGAAACACCATATATTTT. This translates into CASSATLNSGNTIYF.

The genes are TRBV19 and TRBJ2-1, with a weak D call TRBD1 (5 bases). From germline, CDR1 is LNHDA and CDR2 SQIVND (reference sequence). V lost 4 bases and J lost 0, with 10 bases in between. This CDR3 is built from 15 residues. This CDR3 reads CASSKTASSYNEQFF. In DNA, the CDR3 is TGTGCCAGTAGTAAGACAGCCAGCTCCTACAATGAGCAGTTCTTC.

J is TRBJ2-7 and V is TRBV19, with D possibly matching TRBD1 (5 bases). The CDR3 is made up of 16 amino acids. The germline V gene has CDR1 LNHDA and CDR2 SQIVND (reference sequence). Between the trimmed V and J ends, which lost 9 bases and 4 bases, there was a span of 25 bases. CDR3 nucleotide sequence: TGTGCCAGCTCGGATCTAACAGGACCCATCCCTTACGAGCAGTACTTC. It is translated as CASSDLTGPIPYEQYF.

This chain joins TRBV4-1 and TRBJ2-7; D is unresolved. The germline V gene encodes CDR1 MGHRA and CDR2 YSYEKL. V dropped 0 bases and J dropped 3 bases, with 15 bases sitting between them. The CDR3 is 16 amino acids. CDR3 amino acids: CASSQDEGFLGYEQYF. The CDR3 DNA is TGCGCCAGCAGCCAAGACGAAGGATTTTTGGGCTACGAGCAGTACTTC.

This clone occurred once. The gene calls are TRBV2 and TRBJ1-1; 7 bases fit TRBD1. V trimming: 11 bases; J trimming: 4 bases; junction bases outside the gene matches: 7. There are 12 residues in the CDR3. Per germline, CDR1 SNHLY and CDR2 FYNNEI. CDR3 region: CAAPGGGTEAFF. CDR3 DNA sequence: TGTGCCGCTCCAGGGGGGGGCACTGAAGCTTTCTTT. Together with reference TRBV2 and TRBJ1-1, the CDR3 gives the full variable domain: EPEVTQTPSHQVTQMGQEVILRCVPISNHLYFYWYRQILGQKVEFLVSFYNNEISEKSEIFDDQFSVERPDGSNFTLKIRSTKLEDSAMYFCAAPGGGTEAFFGQGTRLTVV.

The chain has TRBV6-1 and TRBJ2-7, with TRBD2 matching over 11 bases. With 8 bases clipped from V and 4 bases from J, the junction kept 7 bases outside the gene matches. Germline V gives CDR1 MNHNS, CDR2 SASEGT. The CDR3 runs 14 residues. The DNA for the CDR3 is TGTGCCAGCTCCACCGGGACTAGCGGATACGAGCAGTACTTC. This encodes CASSTGTSGYEQYF.